The subject of this entry is one T cell receptor (beta chain). This entry comes from a study of blood T cell repertoires in COVID-19. V dropped 6 bases and J dropped 2 bases, with 16 bases sitting between them. Germline assignment: CDR1 WNHNN and CDR2 SYGVQD (reference sequence). The CDR3 extends over 15 amino acids. The assay was immunoSEQ multiplex PCR, and TCRdb's table has in-frame clones only and misses some. Here the sample spans approximately 210,000 clones, approximately 85% being singletons. The chain is built from TRBV10-1 and TRBJ1-1; a weak D match, TRBD1 (5 bases). This clonotype originated in a woman in her forties or fifties with active or convalescent COVID-19. The sequenced material came from peripheral blood. CDR3 DNA sequence: TGCGCCAGCAGCTCCTCCGACAGAACCAACACTGAAGCTTTCTTT. This encodes CASSSSDRTNTEAFF.